The present T cell receptor (beta chain) was sequenced within a study of T cells after yellow fever vaccination. CDR3 size: 13 residues. V was shortened by 5 bases and J by 3 bases, with 11 bases between the two germline ends. Germline CDR1 SQVTM, CDR2 ANQGSEA. Generation of TCR cDNA used 5'RACE template switching (which added a universal primer site and UMIs). TCRdb fed the 5' RACE reads into MiXCR, producing one record per CDR3 protein. The profile shows 300,000 to 350,000 distinct CDR3 sequences, 8% to 9.5% of them singletons. The clonotype comes from a man aged 18 to 29 who received the YFV17D yellow fever vaccine. The V gene is TRBV29-1, the J gene TRBJ1-5; D gene ambiguous. The sequenced sample was PBMCs, obtained roughly seven weeks after the first yellow fever vaccination. CDR3 region: CSVTRGTNQPQHF. DNA for the CDR3: TGCAGCGTTACGAGAGGCACCAATCAGCCCCAGCATTTT.